This TCR beta chain was captured in a study of blood T cell repertoires in COVID-19. Libraries were prepared by immunoSEQ multiplex PCR; TCRdb keeps only in-frame clonotypes and omits some of them. The data show approximately 100,000 clones, 85% to 95% seen once. Germline V CDR1 and CDR2: MNHEY, SVGAGI. CDR3 length: 16 residues. V shed 4 bases and J 4 bases; nucleotides not matched to a gene: 10. The clonotype comes from a man in his forties or fifties with active COVID-19. This sequence joins TRBV6-5 and TRBJ2-3, with 8 nucleotides matching TRBD1. Sequences were obtained from peripheral blood. The CDR3 coding sequence is TGTGCCAGCAGTTTGAGACAGGGGATCCCCTCAGATACGCAGTATTTT. It specifies CASSLRQGIPSDTQYF.